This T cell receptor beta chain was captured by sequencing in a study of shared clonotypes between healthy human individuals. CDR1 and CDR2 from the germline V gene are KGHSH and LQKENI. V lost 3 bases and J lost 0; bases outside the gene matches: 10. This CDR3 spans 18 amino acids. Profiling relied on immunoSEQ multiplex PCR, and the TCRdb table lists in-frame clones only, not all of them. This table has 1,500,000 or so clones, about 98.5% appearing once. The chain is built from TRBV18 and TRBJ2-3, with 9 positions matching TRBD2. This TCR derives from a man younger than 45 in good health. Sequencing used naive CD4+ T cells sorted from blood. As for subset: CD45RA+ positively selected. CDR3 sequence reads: CASSPPGGTSSSTDTQYF. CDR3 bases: TGTGCCAGCTCACCCCCAGGGGGGACTAGCAGTAGCACAGATACGCAGTATTTT.